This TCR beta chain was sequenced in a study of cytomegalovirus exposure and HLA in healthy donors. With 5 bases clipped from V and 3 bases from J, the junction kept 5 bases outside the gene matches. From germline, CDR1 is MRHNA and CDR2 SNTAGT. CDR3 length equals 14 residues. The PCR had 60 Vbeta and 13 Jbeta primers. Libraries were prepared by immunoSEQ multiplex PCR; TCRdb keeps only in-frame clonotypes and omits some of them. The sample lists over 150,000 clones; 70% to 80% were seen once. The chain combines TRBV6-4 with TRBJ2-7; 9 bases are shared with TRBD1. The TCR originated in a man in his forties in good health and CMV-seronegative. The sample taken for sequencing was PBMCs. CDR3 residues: CASSTGTGIYEQYF. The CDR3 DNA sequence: TGTGCCAGCAGTACCGGGACAGGGATCTACGAGCAGTACTTC.